The present TCR beta chain was sequenced within a study of T cells after yellow fever vaccination. The study, taken as a whole, reports: At around 95% for CD4 and 75% to 90% for CD8, most primary-vaccination clones showed up again after the booster.

This clonotype has a handful of counts. No antigen is known for it. In making TCR cDNA, 5'RACE template switching added a universal primer site and UMIs to it. TCRdb ran MiXCR on the 5' RACE reads and lists one entry per CDR3 protein. This table holds some 300,000 distinct CDR3 sequences, approximately 10% found once. The origin of this receptor is a man between 18 and 35 years old who received the YFV17D yellow fever vaccine. This material consisted of CD4+ T cells sorted from PBMCs, taken 5 days after the yellow fever booster vaccination.

CDR3 nucleotides: TGTGCCAGCAGTTTATCGATGGCCACTGAAGCTTTCTTT. It codes for CASSLSMATEAFF. This sequence joins TRBV27 and TRBJ1-1; no definite D call. With 0 bases removed from V and 4 bases from J, the gap between germline ends came to 6 bases. Per germline, CDR1 MNHEY and CDR2 SMNVEV (reference sequence). The CDR3 runs to 13 residues.